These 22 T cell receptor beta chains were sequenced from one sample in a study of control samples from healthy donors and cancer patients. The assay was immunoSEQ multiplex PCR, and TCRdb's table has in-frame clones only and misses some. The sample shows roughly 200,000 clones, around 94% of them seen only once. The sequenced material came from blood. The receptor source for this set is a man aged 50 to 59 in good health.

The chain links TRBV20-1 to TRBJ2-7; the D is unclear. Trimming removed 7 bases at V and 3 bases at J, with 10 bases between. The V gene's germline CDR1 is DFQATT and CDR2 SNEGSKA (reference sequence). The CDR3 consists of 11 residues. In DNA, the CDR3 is TGCAGTGGTGCGGCTAACTACGAGCAGTACTTC. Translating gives CSGAANYEQYF.

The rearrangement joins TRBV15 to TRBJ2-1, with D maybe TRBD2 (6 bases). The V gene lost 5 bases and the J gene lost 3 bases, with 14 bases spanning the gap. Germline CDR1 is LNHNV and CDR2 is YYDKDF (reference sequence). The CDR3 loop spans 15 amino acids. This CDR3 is CATSGGFGGYNEQFF. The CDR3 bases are TGTGCCACCAGCGGGGGGTTTGGGGGCTACAATGAGCAGTTCTTC.

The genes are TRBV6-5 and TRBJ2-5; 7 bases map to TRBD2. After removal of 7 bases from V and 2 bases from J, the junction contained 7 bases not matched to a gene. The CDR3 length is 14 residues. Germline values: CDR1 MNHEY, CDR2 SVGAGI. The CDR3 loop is CASISPRGQETQYF. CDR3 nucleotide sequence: TGTGCCAGCATCTCTCCGCGGGGGCAAGAGACCCAGTACTTC.

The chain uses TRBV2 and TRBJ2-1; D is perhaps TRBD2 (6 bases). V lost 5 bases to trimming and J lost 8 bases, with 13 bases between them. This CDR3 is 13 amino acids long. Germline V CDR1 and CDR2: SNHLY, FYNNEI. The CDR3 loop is CASSQLRDYEQFF. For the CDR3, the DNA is TGTGCCAGCAGTCAACTCCGGGACTATGAGCAGTTCTTC.

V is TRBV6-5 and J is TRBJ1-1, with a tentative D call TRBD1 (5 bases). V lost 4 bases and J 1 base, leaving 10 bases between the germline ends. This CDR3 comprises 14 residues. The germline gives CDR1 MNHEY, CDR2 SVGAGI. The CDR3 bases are TGTGCCAGCAGTTCCCCGGGGCGGAACACTGAAGCTTTCTTT. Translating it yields CASSSPGRNTEAFF.

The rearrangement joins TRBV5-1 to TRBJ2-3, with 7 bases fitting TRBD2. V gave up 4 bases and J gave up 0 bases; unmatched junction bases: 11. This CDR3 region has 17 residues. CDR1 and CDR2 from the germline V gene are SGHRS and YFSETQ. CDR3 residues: CASSPGGGGGSTDTQYF. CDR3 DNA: TGCGCCAGCAGCCCGGGTGGTGGCGGGGGTAGCACAGATACGCAGTATTTT.

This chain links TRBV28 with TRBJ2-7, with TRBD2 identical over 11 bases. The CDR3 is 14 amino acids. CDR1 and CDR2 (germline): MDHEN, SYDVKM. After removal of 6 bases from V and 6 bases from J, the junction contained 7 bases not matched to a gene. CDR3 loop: CASSVSGGAREQYF. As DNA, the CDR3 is TGTGCCAGCAGCGTTAGCGGGGGGGCCCGCGAGCAGTACTTC.

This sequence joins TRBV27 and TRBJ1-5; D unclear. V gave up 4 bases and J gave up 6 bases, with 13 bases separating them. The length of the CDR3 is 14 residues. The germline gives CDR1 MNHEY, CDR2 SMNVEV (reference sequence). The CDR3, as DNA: TGTGCCAGCAGTTCTACGATAGGCGTTCAGCCCCAGCATTTT. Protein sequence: CASSSTIGVQPQHF.

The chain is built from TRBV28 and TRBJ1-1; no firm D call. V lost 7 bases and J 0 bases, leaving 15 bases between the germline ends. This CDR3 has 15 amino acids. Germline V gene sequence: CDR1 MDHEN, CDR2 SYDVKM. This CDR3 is CASILRGIMNTEAFF. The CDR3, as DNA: TGTGCCAGCATTCTCCGAGGGATTATGAACACTGAAGCTTTCTTT.

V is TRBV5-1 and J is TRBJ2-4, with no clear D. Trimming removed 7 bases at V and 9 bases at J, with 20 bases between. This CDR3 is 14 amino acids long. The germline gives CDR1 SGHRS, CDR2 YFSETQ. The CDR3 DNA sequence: TGCGCCAGCTCCTCTGGGGAATCCTCAGGCATTCAGTACTTC. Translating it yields CASSSGESSGIQYF. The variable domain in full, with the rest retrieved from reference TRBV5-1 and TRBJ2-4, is KAGVTQTPRYLIKTRGQQVTLSCSPISGHRSVSWYQQTPGQGLQFLFEYFSETQRNKGNFPGRFSGRQFSNSRSEMNVSTLELGDSALYLCASSSGESSGIQYFGAGTRLSVL.

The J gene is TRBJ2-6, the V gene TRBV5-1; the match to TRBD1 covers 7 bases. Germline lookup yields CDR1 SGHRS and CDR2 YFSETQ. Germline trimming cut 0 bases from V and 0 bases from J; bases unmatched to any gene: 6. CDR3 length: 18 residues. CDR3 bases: TGCGCCAGCAGCTTGGAAGGGGACAGATACTCTGGGGCCAACGTCCTGACTTTC. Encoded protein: CASSLEGDRYSGANVLTF.

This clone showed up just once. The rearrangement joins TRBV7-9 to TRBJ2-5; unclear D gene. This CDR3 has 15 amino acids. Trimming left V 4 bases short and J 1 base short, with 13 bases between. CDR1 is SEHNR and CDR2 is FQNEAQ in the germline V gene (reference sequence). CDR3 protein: CASSSPNLSQETQYF. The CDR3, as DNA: TGTGCCAGCAGCTCCCCTAATTTAAGCCAAGAGACCCAGTACTTC.

The CDR3 DNA is TGTGCCAGCAGCCGGGGGGGGGCCCTTAACCAAGAGACCCAGTACTTC. Amino acid sequence: CASSRGGALNQETQYF. The chain has TRBV3-1 (or the pseudogene TRBV3-2) and TRBJ2-5, with a tentative D call TRBD2 (7 bases). V was shortened by 4 bases and J by 0 bases, with 15 bases between the two germline ends. There are 16 residues in the CDR3. Germline V CDR1 and CDR2: LGHDT, YNNKEL (reference sequence).

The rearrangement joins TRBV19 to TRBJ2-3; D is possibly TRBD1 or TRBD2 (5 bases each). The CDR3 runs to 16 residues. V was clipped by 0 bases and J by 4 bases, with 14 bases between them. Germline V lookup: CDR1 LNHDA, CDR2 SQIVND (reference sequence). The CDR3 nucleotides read TGTGCCAGTAGTATAGATCTATTTCGAGGGGCAGATACGCAGTATTTT. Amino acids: CASSIDLFRGADTQYF. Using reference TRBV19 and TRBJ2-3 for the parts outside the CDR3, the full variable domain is DGGITQSPKYLFRKEGQNVTLSCEQNLNHDAMYWYRQDPGQGLRLIYYSQIVNDFQKGDIAEGYSVSREKKESFPLTVTSAQKNPTAFYLCASSIDLFRGADTQYFGPGTRLTVL.

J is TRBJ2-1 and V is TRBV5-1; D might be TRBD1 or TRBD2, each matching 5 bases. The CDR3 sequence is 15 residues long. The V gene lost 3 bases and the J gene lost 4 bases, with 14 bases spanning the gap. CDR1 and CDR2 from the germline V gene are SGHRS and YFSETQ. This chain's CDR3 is CASSSRDPQYNEQFF. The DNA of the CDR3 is TGCGCCAGCAGCTCACGGGACCCCCAATACAATGAGCAGTTCTTC.

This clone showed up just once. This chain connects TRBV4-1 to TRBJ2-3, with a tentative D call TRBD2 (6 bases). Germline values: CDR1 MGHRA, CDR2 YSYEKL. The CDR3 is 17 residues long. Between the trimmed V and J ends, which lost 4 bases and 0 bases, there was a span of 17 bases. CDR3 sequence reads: CASSRGTSSASTDTQYF. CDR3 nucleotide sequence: TGCGCCAGCAGCCGAGGGACTTCTAGCGCTAGCACAGATACGCAGTATTTT.

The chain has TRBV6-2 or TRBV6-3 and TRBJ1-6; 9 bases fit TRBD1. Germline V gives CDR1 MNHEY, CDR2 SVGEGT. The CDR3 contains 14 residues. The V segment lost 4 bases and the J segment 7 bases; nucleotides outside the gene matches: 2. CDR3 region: CASSWGTGNSPLHF. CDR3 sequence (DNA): TGTGCCAGCAGTTGGGGGACAGGGAATTCACCCCTCCACTTT.

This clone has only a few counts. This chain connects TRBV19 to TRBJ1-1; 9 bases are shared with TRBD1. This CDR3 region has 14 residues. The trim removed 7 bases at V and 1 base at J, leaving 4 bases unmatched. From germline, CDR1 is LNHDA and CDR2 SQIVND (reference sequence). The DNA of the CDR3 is TGTGCCAGTACCGGACAGGGGAGGAACACTGAAGCTTTCTTT. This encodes CASTGQGRNTEAFF.

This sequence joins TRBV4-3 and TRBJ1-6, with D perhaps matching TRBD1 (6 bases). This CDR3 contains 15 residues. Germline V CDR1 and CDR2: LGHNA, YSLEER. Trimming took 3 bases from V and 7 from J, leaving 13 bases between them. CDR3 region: CASSQADRDNSPLHF. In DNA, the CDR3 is TGCGCCAGCAGCCAGGCGGACAGAGACAATTCACCCCTCCACTTT.

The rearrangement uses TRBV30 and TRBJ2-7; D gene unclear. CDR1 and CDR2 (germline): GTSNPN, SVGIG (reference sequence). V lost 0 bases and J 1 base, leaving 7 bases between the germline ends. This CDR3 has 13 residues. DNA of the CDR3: TGTGCCTGGAGTGTACGAGGTTCCTACGAGCAGTACTTC. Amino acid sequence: CAWSVRGSYEQYF.

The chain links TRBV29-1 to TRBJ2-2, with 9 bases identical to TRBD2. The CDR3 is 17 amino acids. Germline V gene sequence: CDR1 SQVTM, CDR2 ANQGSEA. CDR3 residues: CRLRCLAGQRGTGELFF. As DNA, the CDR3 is TGCAGACTCCGGTGCCTAGCGGGGCAACGAGGCACCGGGGAGCTGTTTTTT.

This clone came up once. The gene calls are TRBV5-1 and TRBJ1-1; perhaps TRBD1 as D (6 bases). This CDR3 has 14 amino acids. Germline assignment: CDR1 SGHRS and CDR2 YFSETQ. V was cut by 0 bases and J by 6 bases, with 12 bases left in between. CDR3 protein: CASSLGAGGPEAFF. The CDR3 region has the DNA TGCGCCAGCAGCTTGGGTGCGGGGGGGCCTGAAGCTTTCTTT.